Listed below are T cell receptor beta chains from one sample, sequenced in a study of read filtering for tumor transcriptome and immune sequencing. TCRdb independently ran MiXCR on the reads; one entry per CDR3 protein. The sample has around 31,000 distinct CDR3 sequences; around 18% are singletons. The sample was a population of CD138-negative cells sorted from bone marrow. These TCRs come from a donor at least 40 years old with multiple myeloma. Each CDR3 is given without its conserved first and last residue.

J gene: TRBJ2-3
V gene: TRBV29-1
CDR3 protein: SVRQGVGDTQY

J gene: TRBJ1-4
V gene: TRBV4-1
CDR3 protein: ASSQVPPGGYNEKLF

J gene: TRBJ2-5
V gene: TRBV5-4
CDR3 protein: ASSPRTSAQETQY

J gene: TRBJ2-1
V gene: TRBV3-1
CDR3 protein: ASSRDSISYNEQF

J gene: TRBJ2-3
V gene: TRBV29-1
CDR3 protein: SVPPSAASTDTQY

J gene: TRBJ1-1
V gene: TRBV5-1
CDR3 protein: ASSLDSLNTEAF

J gene: TRBJ2-1
V gene: TRBV19
CDR3 protein: ASKQRGGSHNEQF

J gene: TRBJ2-4
V gene: TRBV11-2
CDR3 protein: ASRPTGLDIQY

J gene: TRBJ2-3
V gene: TRBV3-1
CDR3 protein: AGSIAGAIDTQY

J gene: TRBJ2-7
V gene: TRBV21-1
CDR3 protein: ASSSLDRAGYEQY

J gene: TRBJ1-1
V gene: TRBV20-1
CDR3 protein: SANPGQLNTEAF

J gene: TRBJ2-7
V gene: TRBV7-3
CDR3 protein: ASILGGEQY

J gene: TRBJ2-7
V gene: TRBV10-3
CDR3 protein: AAGPSSSYEQY

J gene: TRBJ2-3
V gene: TRBV6-4
CDR3 protein: ASSDLGASGTDTQY

J gene: TRBJ2-1
V gene: TRBV16
CDR3 protein: ASSLGLYNEQF

J gene: TRBJ1-2
V gene: TRBV28
CDR3 protein: ASSSPGQGARGYT